The 17 T cell receptor beta chains in this list originate from one sample, sequenced in a study of cytomegalovirus exposure and HLA in healthy donors (dated by TCRdb to the late 2010s). Receptor libraries were prepared by the immunoSEQ multiplex PCR assay. For the multiplex PCR, a mixture combining 60 forward primers for TCR Vbeta segments and 13 reverse primers for TCR Jbeta segments was used. TCRdb re-hosts the immuneACCESS table, in-frame sequences only. Its copies lack some clones; in the studies checked, an unresolved V gene accounts for under half of them, and the cause for the rest is not known. Present in this sample are 150,000 to 200,000 clones, around 81% of which were seen just once. The biggest ten clones account for under 2% of the sample. What was sequenced was PBMCs. Receptor source: a young man in good health and CMV-seronegative.

The V call is TRBV27, the J call TRBJ1-6; a possible D gene is TRBD1 (6 bases). V was clipped by 7 bases and J by 3 bases, with 13 bases between them. The CDR3 covers 15 residues. Germline V gives CDR1 MNHEY, CDR2 SMNVEV (reference sequence). In DNA form, the CDR3 reads TGTGCCAGCAATCCACAGGGTGGCTATAATTCACCCCTCCACTTT. The encoded protein is CASNPQGGYNSPLHF.

This chain links TRBV10-3 with TRBJ2-2, with 16 bases matching TRBD2. The CDR3 contains 20 residues. The V segment lost 6 bases and the J segment 5 bases; nucleotides outside the gene matches: 15. Germline assignment: CDR1 ENHRY and CDR2 SYGVKD. CDR3 bases: TGTGCCATCAGGGGACATGGGACTAGCGGGAGGGCCGAGGGAACCGGGGAGCTGTTTTTT. Translated, it gives CAIRGHGTSGRAEGTGELFF.

The chain employs TRBV7-9 and TRBJ1-5; a weak D match, TRBD1 (5 bases). Trimming left V 3 bases short and J 4 bases short, with 16 bases between. The CDR3 is made up of 16 amino acids. Germline V lookup: CDR1 SEHNR, CDR2 FQNEAQ (reference sequence). The CDR3 DNA reads as TGTGCCAGCAGCTTGGGGGACGCCCGGGGGAATCAGCCCCAGCATTTT. Its translation: CASSLGDARGNQPQHF.

This chain connects TRBV28 to TRBJ1-3; TRBD1 matches 8 bases. V lost 2 bases, J lost 0 bases, and 0 bases stayed unmatched. This CDR3 spans 15 amino acids. The germline gives CDR1 MDHEN, CDR2 SYDVKM. Here the CDR3 reads CASSLGTGSGNTIYF. In DNA, the CDR3 is TGTGCCAGCAGTTTAGGGACAGGCTCTGGAAACACCATATATTTT.

This sequence joins TRBV5-8 and TRBJ2-1; TRBD2 agrees at 11 bases. The CDR3 runs 14 residues. CDR1 SGHTS and CDR2 YDEGEE come from the germline V gene. The V and J ends lost 9 bases and 5 bases, in that order; junction bases with no gene match: 7. CDR3: CAKSLAGVHNEQFF. As DNA, the CDR3 is TGTGCCAAGTCACTAGCGGGAGTCCACAATGAGCAGTTCTTC.

The rearrangement links TRBV10-3 to TRBJ1-1, with TRBD1 matching over 7 bases. This CDR3 has 15 residues. Germline V gene data show CDR1 as ENHRY and CDR2 as SYGVKD. Trimming removed 7 bases from V and 1 base from J; junction bases left unmatched: 9. In nucleotides, the CDR3 is TGTGCCATCAAAGGTCTAACAGGGGAGAACACTGAAGCTTTCTTT. Translating gives CAIKGLTGENTEAFF.

The gene calls are TRBV5-1 and TRBJ1-4; 9 nucleotides line up with TRBD1. The germline V gene has CDR1 SGHRS and CDR2 YFSETQ. The CDR3 is 18 amino acids. The V segment lost 1 base and the J segment 2 bases; nucleotides outside the gene matches: 9. CDR3 residues: CASSLKLDRGLTNEKLFF. The CDR3 region has the DNA TGCGCCAGCAGCTTGAAGCTGGACAGGGGACTCACTAATGAAAAACTGTTTTTT.

The chain carries TRBV10-2 and TRBJ2-7; D is undetermined. The germline V gene has CDR1 WSHSY and CDR2 SAAADI. The CDR3 runs to 12 residues. Trimming took off 3 bases at V and 3 bases at J, with 6 bases between the two ends. The CDR3 protein is CASSENIYEQYF. The CDR3, as DNA: TGCGCCAGCAGTGAAAACATCTACGAGCAGTACTTC.

About this clone itself: The sample holds other DNA sequences that translate to the same CDR3. The chain has TRBV4-1 and TRBJ1-4; D gene ambiguous. The CDR3 consists of 14 residues. V lost 2 bases to trimming and J lost 5 bases, with 9 bases between them. Germline-derived CDR1 and CDR2 are MGHRA and YSYEKL. CDR3 in amino acids: CASSQTGLNEKLFF. CDR3 coding DNA: TGCGCCAGCAGCCAAACGGGATTAAATGAAAAACTGTTTTTT.

This chain connects TRBV7-9 to TRBJ2-2, with D uncertain. V was shortened by 5 bases and J by 3 bases, with 7 bases between the two germline ends. Germline CDR1 SEHNR, CDR2 FQNEAQ (reference sequence). The CDR3 runs to 13 residues. The CDR3 DNA follows: TGTGCCAGCAGCCAATCGGACACCGGGGAGCTGTTTTTT. Its protein is CASSQSDTGELFF.

This chain uses TRBV19 with TRBJ2-1, with 9 positions matching TRBD2. Germline values: CDR1 LNHDA, CDR2 SQIVND (reference sequence). The CDR3 runs to 15 residues. With 1 base clipped from V and 7 bases from J, the junction kept 5 bases outside the gene matches. CDR3 loop: CASSIGGRVGNEQFF. The CDR3 bases are TGTGCCAGTAGTATAGGCGGGAGGGTAGGGAATGAGCAGTTCTTC.

The chain joins TRBV7-9 to TRBJ2-3; 11 nucleotides match TRBD2. V lost 5 bases and J lost 14; bases outside the gene matches: 24. The CDR3 length is 18 residues. The germline CDR1 and CDR2 sequences are SEHNR and FQNEAQ (reference sequence). CDR3 loop: CASSHRVKWGTSGEFLYF. For the CDR3, the DNA is TGTGCCAGCAGCCATCGAGTGAAGTGGGGGACTAGCGGTGAATTTTTGTATTTT.

This clone was seen only a few times. The rearrangement uses TRBV19 and TRBJ2-1; 12 positions agree with TRBD2. The germline V gene has CDR1 LNHDA and CDR2 SQIVND (reference sequence). The CDR3 loop spans 19 amino acids. Trimming removed 0 bases from V and 6 bases from J; junction bases left unmatched: 12. The CDR3 DNA reads TGTGCCAGTAGTATAGATCCCAGATTGACTAGCGGGAGACCCAATGAGCAGTTCTTC. This encodes CASSIDPRLTSGRPNEQFF.

This clone was seen a few times. CDR3 protein: CASSQTDLGAFF. The CDR3 DNA follows: TGTGCCAGCAGCCAGACTGATTTGGGAGCTTTCTTT. This chain joins TRBV7-2 and TRBJ1-1, with D hard to call. CDR1 and CDR2 (germline): SGHTA, FQGNSA. V was cut by 5 bases and J by 10 bases, with 14 bases left in between. The CDR3 has 12 amino acids.

This clone occurred once. The chain has TRBV27 and TRBJ1-2; 8 nucleotides agree with TRBD1. The germline V gene has CDR1 MNHEY and CDR2 SMNVEV (reference sequence). Unmatched junction bases numbered 4, after V lost 2 bases and J lost 8 bases. This CDR3 contains 13 residues. CDR3 in DNA: TGTGCCAGCAGTTTAAACAGGGGGTCAGGCTACACCTTC. It is translated as CASSLNRGSGYTF.

V usage is TRBV6-6 and J usage is TRBJ2-2; D is uncertain. In germline, CDR1 is MNHNY, CDR2 SVGAGI (reference sequence). The ends were cut back, 6 bases at V and 7 bases at J, with 12 bases in the middle. This CDR3 has 13 amino acids. The CDR3 coding sequence is TGTGCCAGCAGCCAAATACGAGACGGGGAGCTGTTTTTT. Encoded protein: CASSQIRDGELFF.

CDR3: CASSLVGRLGDNEQFF. For the CDR3, the DNA is TGTGCCAGCAGCTTAGTTGGTAGACTAGGAGACAATGAGCAGTTCTTC. V gene TRBV7-2 combines with J gene TRBJ2-1; maybe TRBD2 (6 bases). V shed 1 base and J shed 5 bases, with 15 bases lying between them. This CDR3 comprises 16 residues. Germline V gene data show CDR1 as SGHTA and CDR2 as FQGNSA.